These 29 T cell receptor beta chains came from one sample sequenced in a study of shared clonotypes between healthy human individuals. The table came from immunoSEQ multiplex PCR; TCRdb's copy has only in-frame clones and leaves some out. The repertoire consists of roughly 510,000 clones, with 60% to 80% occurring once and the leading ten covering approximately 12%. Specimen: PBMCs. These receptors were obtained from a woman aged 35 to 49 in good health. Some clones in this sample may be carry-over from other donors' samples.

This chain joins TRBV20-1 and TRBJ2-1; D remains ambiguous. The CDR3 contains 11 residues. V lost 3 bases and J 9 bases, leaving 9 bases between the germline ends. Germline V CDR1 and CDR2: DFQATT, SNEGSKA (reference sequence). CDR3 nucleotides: TGCAGTGCTAGGAGGCAAAGTGAGCAGTTCTTC. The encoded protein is CSARRQSEQFF.

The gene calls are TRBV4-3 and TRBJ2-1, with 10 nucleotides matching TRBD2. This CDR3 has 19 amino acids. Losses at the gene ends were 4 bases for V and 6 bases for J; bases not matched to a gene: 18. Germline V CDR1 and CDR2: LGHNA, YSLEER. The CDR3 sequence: CASSRKHERRLAGLNEQFF. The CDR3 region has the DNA TGCGCCAGCAGCCGAAAACATGAAAGGCGACTAGCGGGTCTCAATGAGCAGTTCTTC.

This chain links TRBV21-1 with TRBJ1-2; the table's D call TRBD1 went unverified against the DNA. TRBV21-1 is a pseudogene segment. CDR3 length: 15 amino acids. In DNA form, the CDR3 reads TGTGCCAGCAAACTTAACTTACAGGGTCCTGCGGGCTACACCTTC. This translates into CASKLNLQGPAGYTF.

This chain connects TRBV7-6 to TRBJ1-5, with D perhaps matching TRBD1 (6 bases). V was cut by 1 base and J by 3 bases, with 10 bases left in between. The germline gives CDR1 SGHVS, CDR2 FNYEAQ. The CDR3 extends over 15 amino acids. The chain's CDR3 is CASSLEDRPNQPQHF. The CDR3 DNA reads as TGTGCCAGCAGCTTAGAGGACAGACCCAATCAGCCCCAGCATTTT.

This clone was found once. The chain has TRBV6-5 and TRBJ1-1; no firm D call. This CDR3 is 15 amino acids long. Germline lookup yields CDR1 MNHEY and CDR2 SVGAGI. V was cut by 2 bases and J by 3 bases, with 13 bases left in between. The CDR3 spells CASSYLGPRDTEAFF. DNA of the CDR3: TGTGCCAGCAGTTACCTAGGCCCGAGGGACACTGAAGCTTTCTTT.

The CDR3, as DNA: TGTGCCAGCAGCTCTCCCTTAACTAAGTCAGGGTACGGTTATGGCTACACCTTC. Its translation is CASSSPLTKSGYGYGYTF. The chain is built from TRBV5-4 and TRBJ1-2; the D gene is possibly TRBD1 (5 bases). Germline-derived CDR1 and CDR2 are SGHNT and YYREEE (reference sequence). The CDR3 runs to 18 residues. V dropped 3 bases and J dropped 5 bases, with 26 bases sitting between them.

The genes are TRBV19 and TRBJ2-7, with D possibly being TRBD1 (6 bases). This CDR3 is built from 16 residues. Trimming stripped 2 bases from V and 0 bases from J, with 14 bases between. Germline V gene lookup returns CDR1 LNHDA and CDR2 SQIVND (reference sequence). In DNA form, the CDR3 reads TGTGCCAGTAGTATAACCGGGACACCTAGCTCCTACGAGCAGTACTTC. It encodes CASSITGTPSSYEQYF.

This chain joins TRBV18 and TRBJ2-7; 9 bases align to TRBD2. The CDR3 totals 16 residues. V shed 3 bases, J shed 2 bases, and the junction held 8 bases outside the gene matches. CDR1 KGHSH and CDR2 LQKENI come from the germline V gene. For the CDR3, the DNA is TGTGCCAGCTCACCCGACATTAGCGGGAGAACCTACGAGCAGTACTTC. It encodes CASSPDISGRTYEQYF.

As DNA, the CDR3 is TGTGCCAGCAGAGAGGACGGCTATGGCTACACCTTC. Protein product: CASREDGYGYTF. The chain joins TRBV2 to TRBJ1-2, with D hard to call. V lost 6 bases, J lost 4 bases, and 9 bases lay in between. The CDR3 covers 12 residues. Germline V lookup: CDR1 SNHLY, CDR2 FYNNEI.

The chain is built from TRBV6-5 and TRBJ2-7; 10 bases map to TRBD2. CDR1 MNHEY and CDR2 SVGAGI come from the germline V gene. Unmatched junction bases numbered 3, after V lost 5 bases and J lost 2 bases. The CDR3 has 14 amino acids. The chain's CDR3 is CASSQREGAYEQYF. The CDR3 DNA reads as TGTGCCAGCAGTCAGCGGGAGGGGGCCTACGAGCAGTACTTC.

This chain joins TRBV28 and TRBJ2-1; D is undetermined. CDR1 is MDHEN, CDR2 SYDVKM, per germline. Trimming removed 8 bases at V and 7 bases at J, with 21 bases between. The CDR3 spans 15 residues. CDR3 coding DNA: TGTGCCAGCTTCCTTGGGCCGCGAGGAGTTAATGAGCAGTTCTTC. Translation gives CASFLGPRGVNEQFF. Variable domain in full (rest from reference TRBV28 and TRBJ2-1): DVKVTQSSRYLVKRTGEKVFLECVQDMDHENMFWYRQDPGLGLRLIYFSYDVKMKEKGDIPEGYSVSREKKERFSLILESASTNQTSMYLCASFLGPRGVNEQFFGPGTRLTVL.

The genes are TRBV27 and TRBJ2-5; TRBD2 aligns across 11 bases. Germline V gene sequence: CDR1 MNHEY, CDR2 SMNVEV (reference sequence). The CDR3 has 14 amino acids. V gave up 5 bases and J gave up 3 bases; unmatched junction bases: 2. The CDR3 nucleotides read TGTGCCAGCAGTCTGGGACTAGCGGAAGAGACCCAGTACTTC. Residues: CASSLGLAEETQYF.

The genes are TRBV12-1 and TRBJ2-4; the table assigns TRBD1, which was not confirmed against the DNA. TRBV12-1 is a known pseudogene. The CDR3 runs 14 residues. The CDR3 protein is CASSFAPGKNIQYF. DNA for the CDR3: TGTGCCAGCAGCTTTGCGCCAGGCAAAAACATTCAGTACTTC.

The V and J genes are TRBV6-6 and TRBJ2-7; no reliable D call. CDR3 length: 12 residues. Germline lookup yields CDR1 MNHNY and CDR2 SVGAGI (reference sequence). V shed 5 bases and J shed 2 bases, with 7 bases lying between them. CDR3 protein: CASSERTYEQYF. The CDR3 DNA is TGTGCCAGCAGTGAGAGGACCTACGAGCAGTACTTC.

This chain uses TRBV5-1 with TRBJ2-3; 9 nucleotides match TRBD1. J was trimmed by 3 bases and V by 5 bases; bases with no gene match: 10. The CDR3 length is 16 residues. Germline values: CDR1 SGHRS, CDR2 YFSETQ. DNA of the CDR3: TGCGCCAGCAGTTACCGACAGGGGGGAATTACAGATACGCAGTATTTT. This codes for CASSYRQGGITDTQYF.

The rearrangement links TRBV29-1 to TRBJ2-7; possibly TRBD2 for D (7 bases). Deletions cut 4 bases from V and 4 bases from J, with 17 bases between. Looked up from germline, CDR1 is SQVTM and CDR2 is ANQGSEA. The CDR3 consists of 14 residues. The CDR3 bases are TGCAGCGTTGGCCACGGCAAGGGGGGGTACGAGCAGTACTTC. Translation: CSVGHGKGGYEQYF.

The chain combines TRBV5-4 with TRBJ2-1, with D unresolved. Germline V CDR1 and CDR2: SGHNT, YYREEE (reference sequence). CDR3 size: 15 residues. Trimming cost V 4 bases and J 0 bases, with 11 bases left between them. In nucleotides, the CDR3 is TGTGCCAGCAGCCCAGCCTCGGGCTCCTACAATGAGCAGTTCTTC. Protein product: CASSPASGSYNEQFF.

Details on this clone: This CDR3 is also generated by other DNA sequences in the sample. The CDR3 DNA is TGTGCCAGCAGTTTAGGTGGCTACGAGCAGTACTTC. Its protein is CASSLGGYEQYF. The chain uses TRBV28 and TRBJ2-7; D is undetermined. CDR3 length: 12 residues. Trimming left V 2 bases short and J 3 bases short, with 5 bases between. CDR1 and CDR2 from the germline V gene are MDHEN and SYDVKM.

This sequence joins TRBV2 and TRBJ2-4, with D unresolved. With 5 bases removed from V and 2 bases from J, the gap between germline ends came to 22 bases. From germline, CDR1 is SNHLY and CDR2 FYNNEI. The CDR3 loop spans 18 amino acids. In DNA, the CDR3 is TGTGCCAGCAGTCGAGCAGGCAGGCAGTTCTTGACCAAAAACATTCAGTACTTC. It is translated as CASSRAGRQFLTKNIQYF.

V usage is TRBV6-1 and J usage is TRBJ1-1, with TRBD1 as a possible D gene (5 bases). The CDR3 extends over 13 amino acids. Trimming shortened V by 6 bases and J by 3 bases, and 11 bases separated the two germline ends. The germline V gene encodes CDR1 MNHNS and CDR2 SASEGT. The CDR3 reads CASRTTADTEAFF. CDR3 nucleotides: TGTGCCAGCAGGACGACAGCCGACACTGAAGCTTTCTTT.

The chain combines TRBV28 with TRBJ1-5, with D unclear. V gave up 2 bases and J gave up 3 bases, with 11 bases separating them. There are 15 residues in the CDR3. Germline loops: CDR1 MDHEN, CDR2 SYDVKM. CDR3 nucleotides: TGTGCCAGCAGTTTAGTCGGAAGGAACAATCAGCCCCAGCATTTT. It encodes CASSLVGRNNQPQHF.

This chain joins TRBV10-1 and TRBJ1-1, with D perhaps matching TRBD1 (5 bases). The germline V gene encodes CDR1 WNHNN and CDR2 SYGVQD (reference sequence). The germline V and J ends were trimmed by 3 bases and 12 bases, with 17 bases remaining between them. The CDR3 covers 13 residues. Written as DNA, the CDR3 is TGCGCCAGCAGTGATGGAGGGGCAGGGATGACTTTCTTT. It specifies CASSDGGAGMTFF.

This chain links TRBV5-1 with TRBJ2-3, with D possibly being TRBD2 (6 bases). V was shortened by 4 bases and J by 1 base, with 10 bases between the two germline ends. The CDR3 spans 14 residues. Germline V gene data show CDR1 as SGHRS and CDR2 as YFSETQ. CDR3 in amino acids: CASSPGTGTDTQYF. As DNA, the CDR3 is TGCGCCAGCAGCCCCGGGACTGGCACAGATACGCAGTATTTT.

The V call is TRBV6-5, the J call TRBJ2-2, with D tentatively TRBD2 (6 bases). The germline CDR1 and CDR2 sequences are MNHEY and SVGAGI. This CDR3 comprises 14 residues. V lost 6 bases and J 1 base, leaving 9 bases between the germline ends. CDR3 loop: CASSPGLNTGELFF. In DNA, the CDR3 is TGTGCCAGCAGCCCGGGACTGAACACCGGGGAGCTGTTTTTT.

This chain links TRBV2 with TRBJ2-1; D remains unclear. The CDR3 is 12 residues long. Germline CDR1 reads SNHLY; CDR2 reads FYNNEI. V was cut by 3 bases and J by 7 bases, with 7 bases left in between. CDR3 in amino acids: CASSEWSNEQFF. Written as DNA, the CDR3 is TGTGCCAGCAGTGAGTGGTCGAATGAGCAGTTCTTC.

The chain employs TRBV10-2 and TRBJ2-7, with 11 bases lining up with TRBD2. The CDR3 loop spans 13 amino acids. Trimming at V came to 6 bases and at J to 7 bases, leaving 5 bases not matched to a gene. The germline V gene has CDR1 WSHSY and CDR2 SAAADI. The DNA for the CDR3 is TGCGCCAGCAGACTAGCGGGAGCCGGGGAGCAGTACTTC. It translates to CASRLAGAGEQYF.

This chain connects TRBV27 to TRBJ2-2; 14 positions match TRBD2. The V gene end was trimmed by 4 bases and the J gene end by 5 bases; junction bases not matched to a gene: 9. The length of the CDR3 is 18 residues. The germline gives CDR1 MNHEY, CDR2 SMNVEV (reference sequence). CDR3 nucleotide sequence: TGTGCCAGCAGTTCGCGGACTAGCGGGAGGCTAGGGACCGGGGAGCTGTTTTTT. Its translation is CASSSRTSGRLGTGELFF.

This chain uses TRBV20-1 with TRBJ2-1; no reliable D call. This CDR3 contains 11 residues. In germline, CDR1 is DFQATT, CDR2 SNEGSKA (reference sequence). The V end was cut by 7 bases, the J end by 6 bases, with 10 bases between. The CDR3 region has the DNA TGCAGTGGGAGCGCCCTCAATGAGCAGTTCTTC. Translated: CSGSALNEQFF.

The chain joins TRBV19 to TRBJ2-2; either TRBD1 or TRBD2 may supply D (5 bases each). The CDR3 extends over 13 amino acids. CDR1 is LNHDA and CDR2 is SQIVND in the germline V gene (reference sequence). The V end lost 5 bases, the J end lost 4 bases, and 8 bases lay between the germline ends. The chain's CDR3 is CASSGGITGELFF. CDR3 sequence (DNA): TGTGCCAGTAGTGGGGGTATCACCGGGGAGCTGTTTTTT. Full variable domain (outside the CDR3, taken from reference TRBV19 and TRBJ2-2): DGGITQSPKYLFRKEGQNVTLSCEQNLNHDAMYWYRQDPGQGLRLIYYSQIVNDFQKGDIAEGYSVSREKKESFPLTVTSAQKNPTAFYLCASSGGITGELFFGEGSRLTVL.